This T cell receptor beta chain appears in the sequencing data of a study of long-term antiretroviral therapy in people with HIV. Regarding the study as a whole: ART was followed by higher diversity that remained below transplant donor controls.

It was version v3.0 of the immunoSEQ assay that was run at survey level. Data came from immunoSEQ multiplex PCR; TCRdb stores just in-frame clones and leaves some out. The sample has tens of thousands of clones; 88% are singletons. CDR3 length equals 15 residues. Unmatched junction bases numbered 4, after V lost 1 base and J lost 1 base. The germline CDR1 and CDR2 sequences are SGHNT and YYREEE (reference sequence). About this clone itself: Its antigen is unidentified.

The chain recombines TRBV5-4 with TRBJ1-1; 7 bases are a match to TRBD1. The sequencing here drew on unsorted PBMCs, taken more than 4.3 years after starting antiretroviral therapy. The TCR sequence derives from a man aged 25 to 45 with HIV. The chain's CDR3 is CASSLPRQGNTEAFF. The CDR3 DNA reads as TGTGCCAGCAGCTTGCCCCGACAGGGGAACACTGAAGCTTTCTTT.